The 25 T cell receptor beta chains presented below share a single source sample, sequenced in a study of cytomegalovirus exposure and HLA in healthy donors. Here immunoSEQ multiplex PCR was the method, and the copy in TCRdb shows in-frame clones only, minus some. The table has under 400,000 clones, 80% to 90% seen once. The material sequenced was PBMCs. The receptors derive from a woman younger than 30 in good health and CMV-seronegative.

This clone turned up a few times. The chain combines TRBV6-6 with TRBJ2-7; TRBD1 aligns across 7 bases. V lost 0 bases, J lost 6 bases, and 2 bases stayed unmatched. The CDR3 totals 13 residues. CDR1 is MNHNY, CDR2 SVGAGI, per germline (reference sequence). The CDR3 sequence is CASSYSRGREQYF. CDR3 in DNA: TGTGCCAGCAGTTACTCTAGGGGGCGCGAGCAGTACTTC.

The chain couples TRBV5-1 to TRBJ2-7, with D possibly TRBD2 on 6 matching bases. The germline V gene encodes CDR1 SGHRS and CDR2 YFSETQ. This CDR3 spans 16 amino acids. The V end was cut by 0 bases, the J end by 0 bases, with 13 bases between. The CDR3 is CASSLGAGRPSYEQYF. In nucleotides, the CDR3 is TGCGCCAGCAGCTTGGGGGCGGGAAGGCCCTCCTACGAGCAGTACTTC.

This chain links TRBV19 with TRBJ2-7; weak D call: TRBD1 (5 bases). This CDR3 comprises 12 residues. Germline values: CDR1 LNHDA, CDR2 SQIVND (reference sequence). V dropped 5 bases and J dropped 4 bases, with 9 bases sitting between them. The CDR3 DNA sequence: TGTGCCAGTAGTCCAGGGATTTACGAGCAGTACTTC. Residues: CASSPGIYEQYF.

In DNA form, the CDR3 reads TGTGCCAGCAGTCACGGGGGGACTTCTGGAAACACCATATATTTT. This codes for CASSHGGTSGNTIYF. V gene TRBV6-1 combines with J gene TRBJ1-3, with D tentatively TRBD1 (5 bases). Germline V gene data show CDR1 as MNHNS and CDR2 as SASEGT. CDR3 size: 15 residues. V was trimmed by 5 bases and J by 1 base, leaving 12 bases between them.

V is TRBV6-6 and J is TRBJ2-5; 10 bases fit TRBD2. After removal of 2 bases from V and 3 bases from J, the junction contained 3 bases not matched to a gene. The V gene's germline CDR1 is MNHNY and CDR2 SVGAGI (reference sequence). This CDR3 is 15 amino acids long. The CDR3 loop reads CASSYQRGGEETQYF. In nucleotides, the CDR3 is TGTGCCAGCAGTTACCAGCGGGGGGGTGAAGAGACCCAGTACTTC.

This sequence joins TRBV4-1 and TRBJ2-7; 7 bases fit TRBD1. The CDR3 totals 14 residues. Germline V gives CDR1 MGHRA, CDR2 YSYEKL. After removal of 0 bases from V and 2 bases from J, the junction contained 1 base not matched to a gene. This chain's CDR3 is CASSQEGGTYEQYF. The CDR3 DNA follows: TGCGCCAGCAGCCAAGAAGGGGGCACCTACGAGCAGTACTTC.

The chain has TRBV25-1 and TRBJ2-5; tentatively, D is TRBD2 (5 bases). CDR1 and CDR2 from the germline V gene are MGHDK and SYGVNS. This CDR3 contains 14 residues. Trimming removed 2 bases from V and 7 bases from J, with 14 bases in between. CDR3 in DNA: TGTGCCAGCAGTGAAACCCGGAGGTACGGGACCCAGTACTTC. Translated: CASSETRRYGTQYF.

The rearrangement uses TRBV5-1 and TRBJ2-5; D perhaps matches TRBD1 (6 bases). CDR1 and CDR2 from the germline V gene are SGHRS and YFSETQ. This CDR3 comprises 13 residues. Trimming cost V 4 bases and J 2 bases, with 9 bases left between them. The CDR3 bases are TGCGCCAGCAGCGCGGACAGTCAAGAGACCCAGTACTTC. Its protein is CASSADSQETQYF.

This chain uses TRBV5-5 with TRBJ1-5; D is uncertain. V was shortened by 0 bases and J by 3 bases, with 7 bases between the two germline ends. Germline assignment: CDR1 SGHKS and CDR2 YYEKEE (reference sequence). CDR3 length: 14 residues. CDR3 nucleotide sequence: TGTGCCAGCAGCTTGGAACGGGACAATCAGCCCCAGCATTTT. Protein: CASSLERDNQPQHF.

Only a few counts were recorded for this clone. This chain connects TRBV4-2 to TRBJ2-4, with D perhaps matching TRBD2 (6 bases). The CDR3 length is 18 residues. Trimming took off 3 bases at V and 5 bases at J, with 23 bases between the two ends. CDR1 and CDR2 from the germline V gene are LGHNA and YNFKEQ. For the CDR3, the DNA is TGTGCCAGCAGCCAGGACCGCGCGGGGCTGGCTTGGCAAAACATTCAGTACTTC. It codes for CASSQDRAGLAWQNIQYF.

The CDR3 sequence: CASSDRLAGLRVGNEQYF. The DNA for the CDR3 is TGTGCCAGCTCAGACCGACTAGCGGGACTACGAGTGGGGAACGAGCAGTACTTC. This chain connects TRBV18 to TRBJ2-7; TRBD2 agrees at 11 bases. The CDR3 consists of 18 residues. Germline trimming cut 5 bases from V and 5 bases from J; bases unmatched to any gene: 17. Germline V CDR1 and CDR2: KGHSH, LQKENI.

This chain connects TRBV6-5 to TRBJ2-3, with D perhaps matching TRBD2 (6 bases). Germline CDR1 reads MNHEY; CDR2 reads SVGAGI. V lost 5 bases and J lost 3, with 9 bases in between. The CDR3 is 13 residues long. CDR3 DNA sequence: TGTGCCAGCAGTAGACTAGGTACAGATACGCAGTATTTT. Translated, it gives CASSRLGTDTQYF.

The chain links TRBV25-1 to TRBJ2-7; perhaps TRBD1 as D (5 bases). CDR3 length equals 16 residues. The germline V gene encodes CDR1 MGHDK and CDR2 SYGVNS. V was trimmed by 4 bases and J by 0 bases, leaving 16 bases between them. The CDR3 loop reads CASSGLSRASSYEQYF. CDR3 DNA: TGTGCCAGCAGTGGTTTGAGCAGGGCTAGCTCCTACGAGCAGTACTTC.

The V gene is TRBV6-6, the J gene TRBJ1-2; D gene ambiguous. V dropped 6 bases and J dropped 4 bases, with 15 bases sitting between them. Germline V gene sequence: CDR1 MNHNY, CDR2 SVGAGI (reference sequence). This CDR3 comprises 14 residues. CDR3 residues: CASRPLTVLYGYTF. In DNA, the CDR3 is TGTGCCAGCAGGCCCCTAACGGTCCTCTATGGCTACACCTTC.

V is TRBV4-1 and J is TRBJ1-2, with a possible D match to TRBD1 (6 bases). The V end lost 4 bases, the J end lost 8 bases, and 20 bases lay between the germline ends. Looked up from germline, CDR1 is MGHRA and CDR2 is YSYEKL. This CDR3 has 15 amino acids. CDR3 loop: CASSPTEQTGYGYTF. The CDR3 DNA sequence: TGCGCCAGCAGCCCCACCGAGCAGACAGGCTACGGCTACACCTTC.

V usage is TRBV4-2 and J usage is TRBJ1-4, with unresolved D. This CDR3 has 13 amino acids. Trimming stripped 2 bases from V and 3 bases from J, with 4 bases between. Germline CDR1 and CDR2: LGHNA and YNFKEQ. This chain's CDR3 is CASSQTSNEKLFF. CDR3 DNA: TGTGCCAGCAGCCAAACATCTAATGAAAAACTGTTTTTT.

The chain recombines TRBV5-1 with TRBJ1-1, with 12 bases aligning to TRBD1. Per germline, CDR1 SGHRS and CDR2 YFSETQ. The J segment lost 8 bases and the V segment lost 0 bases, leaving 5 bases of the junction unmatched. The CDR3 consists of 15 residues. The CDR3 nucleotides are TGCGCCAGCAGCTTGGGGGACAGGGGGCTTGAGGAAGCTTTCTTT. It codes for CASSLGDRGLEEAFF.

This rearrangement joins TRBV2 to TRBJ2-7, with 7 bases matching TRBD1. The CDR3 sequence is 14 residues long. With 4 bases clipped from V and 6 bases from J, the junction kept 9 bases outside the gene matches. The V gene's germline CDR1 is SNHLY and CDR2 FYNNEI. The DNA of the CDR3 is TGTGCCAGCAGTGCTGACAGGGCAATATTCGAGCAGTACTTC. As protein: CASSADRAIFEQYF. Combining the CDR3 with reference TRBV2 and TRBJ2-7 gives the whole variable domain EPEVTQTPSHQVTQMGQEVILRCVPISNHLYFYWYRQILGQKVEFLVSFYNNEISEKSEIFDDQFSVERPDGSNFTLKIRSTKLEDSAMYFCASSADRAIFEQYFGPGTRLTVT.

This chain links TRBV4-2 with TRBJ2-5, with 7 bases aligning to TRBD2. From germline, CDR1 is LGHNA and CDR2 YNFKEQ. V shed 5 bases and J 3 bases; nucleotides not matched to a gene: 9. This CDR3 is 15 amino acids long. CDR3 bases: TGTGCCAGCAGCGGAGGTGGGGCGGGGGAAGAGACCCAGTACTTC. Encoded protein: CASSGGGAGEETQYF.

This chain joins TRBV15 and TRBJ2-3; 11 positions agree with TRBD1. From germline, CDR1 is LNHNV and CDR2 YYDKDF (reference sequence). J was trimmed by 6 bases and V by 1 base; bases with no gene match: 3. CDR3 length: 15 amino acids. The CDR3 protein is CATSRVDRGRDTQYF. DNA for the CDR3: TGTGCCACCAGCAGAGTGGACAGGGGGCGCGATACGCAGTATTTT. Full variable domain (outside the CDR3, taken from reference TRBV15 and TRBJ2-3): DAMVIQNPRYQVTQFGKPVTLSCSQTLNHNVMYWYQQKSSQAPKLLFHYYDKDFNNEADTPDNFQSRRPNTSFCFLDIRSPGLGDTAMYLCATSRVDRGRDTQYFGPGTRLTVL.

The chain couples TRBV7-8 to TRBJ2-5; 9 bases fit TRBD2. The germline V gene has CDR1 SGHVS and CDR2 FQNEAQ. J gave up 7 bases and V 5 bases, and 14 bases lay outside the gene matches. The CDR3 is 16 amino acids. CDR3 DNA: TGTGCCAGCAGCCCCCTGCGAGCGGGGGGCCCCCCGACCCAGTACTTC. Protein sequence: CASSPLRAGGPPTQYF.

A few counts support this clone. J is TRBJ1-6 and V is TRBV2, with TRBD1 matching over 7 bases. Trimming removed 6 bases from V and 6 bases from J; junction bases left unmatched: 5. The CDR3 contains 14 residues. From germline, CDR1 is SNHLY and CDR2 FYNNEI. The CDR3 region has the DNA TGTGCCAGCAGGCCCGGGACAGCTAATTCACCCCTCCACTTT. Amino acid sequence: CASRPGTANSPLHF.

The V call is TRBV2, the J call TRBJ2-5, with D uncertain. The CDR3 contains 16 residues. Trimming pared 3 bases from V and 0 bases from J, leaving 14 bases between. Germline assignment: CDR1 SNHLY and CDR2 FYNNEI. The CDR3 reads CASSDVRSANQETQYF. The CDR3 nucleotides read TGTGCCAGCAGTGATGTCAGGTCCGCGAACCAAGAGACCCAGTACTTC.

The table lists this clone with a few counts. This chain joins TRBV14 and TRBJ1-1, with TRBD1 as a possible D gene (5 bases). V was trimmed by 1 base and J by 3 bases, leaving 9 bases between them. This CDR3 is 14 amino acids long. Germline V gene lookup returns CDR1 SGHDN and CDR2 FVKESK. CDR3 sequence reads: CASSQAGTYTEAFF. As DNA, the CDR3 is TGTGCCAGCAGCCAAGCCGGGACTTACACTGAAGCTTTCTTT.

This clone came up a few times. The chain combines TRBV5-1 with TRBJ2-1; 8 bases align to TRBD1. After removal of 3 bases from V and 0 bases from J, the junction contained 2 bases not matched to a gene. The length of the CDR3 is 15 residues. Looked up from germline, CDR1 is SGHRS and CDR2 is YFSETQ. DNA for the CDR3: TGCGCCAGCAGCTACGACAGGGGCTCCTACAATGAGCAGTTCTTC. As protein: CASSYDRGSYNEQFF.